One sample yielded the 18 T cell receptor beta chains listed below, sequenced in a study of blood T cell repertoires in COVID-19. Measured with immunoSEQ multiplex PCR; TCRdb has only the in-frame clones, and not every one. The sample comprises tens of thousands of clones, 80% to 85% of which are singletons, and 4.5% rests with the top ten. Sample: peripheral blood. The source of these receptors is a woman aged 55-69 years with acute or convalescent COVID-19.

This chain joins TRBV5-4 and TRBJ1-2, with 10 bases fitting TRBD1. The CDR3 loop spans 16 amino acids. The V gene end was trimmed by 2 bases and the J gene end by 9 bases; junction bases not matched to a gene: 13. Germline values: CDR1 SGHNT, CDR2 YYREEE (reference sequence). CDR3 residues: CASSFGAGTGASSYTF. In DNA form, the CDR3 reads TGTGCCAGCAGCTTCGGTGCGGGGACAGGGGCAAGTAGCTACACCTTC.

V gene TRBV10-1 combines with J gene TRBJ2-1, with 7 bases identical to TRBD1. CDR1 is WNHNN, CDR2 SYGVQD, per germline (reference sequence). The CDR3 has 14 residues. J gave up 4 bases and V 4 bases, and 4 bases lay outside the gene matches. This CDR3 reads CASSAGTAYNEQFF. CDR3 in DNA: TGCGCCAGCAGTGCCGGGACAGCATACAATGAGCAGTTCTTC.

The chain combines TRBV6-5 with TRBJ1-2; D is perhaps TRBD1 (5 bases). Germline assignment: CDR1 MNHEY and CDR2 SVGAGI. V was cut by 9 bases and J by 2 bases, with 13 bases left in between. CDR3 size: 13 residues. CDR3 in DNA: TGTGCCAGTACAACGACAGACAACTATGGCTACACCTTC. Translating gives CASTTTDNYGYTF.

The chain couples TRBV6-5 to TRBJ1-2, with D unresolved. CDR1 and CDR2 (germline): MNHEY, SVGAGI. This CDR3 spans 12 amino acids. V was trimmed by 5 bases and J by 7 bases, leaving 11 bases between them. The CDR3 is CASSLTGLGYTF. CDR3 DNA: TGTGCCAGCAGTCTGACGGGTCTTGGCTACACCTTC.

CDR3 DNA: TGTGCCAGTAGGGGGCAGCGGGGGCCCCAGCAGTTCTTC. It encodes CASRGQRGPQQFF. The rearrangement joins TRBV19 to TRBJ2-1, with TRBD2 identical over 8 bases. Per the germline V gene, CDR1 is LNHDA and CDR2 is SQIVND (reference sequence). V lost 6 bases to trimming and J lost 11 bases; unmatched junction nucleotides: 9. The CDR3 loop spans 13 amino acids.

The chain recombines TRBV6-5 with TRBJ1-2; D might be TRBD1 (5 bases). Trimming removed 11 bases from V and 8 bases from J, with 15 bases in between. Looked up from germline, CDR1 is MNHEY and CDR2 is SVGAGI. This CDR3 region has 11 residues. The CDR3 nucleotides are TGTGCCTGTCAGGGAAGGGGAGGCTACACCTTC. This sequence encodes CACQGRGGYTF.

This sequence joins TRBV5-1 and TRBJ2-2; the D gene is possibly TRBD1 (5 bases). In germline, CDR1 is SGHRS, CDR2 YFSETQ. This CDR3 spans 16 amino acids. V lost 0 bases and J lost 4, with 13 bases in between. Written as DNA, the CDR3 is TGCGCCAGCAGCTTGGACGGTCAGGGTTCCACCGGGGAGCTGTTTTTT. This encodes CASSLDGQGSTGELFF.

This chain joins TRBV6-5 and TRBJ1-1; D call uncertain. The V and J ends lost 4 bases and 2 bases respectively, with 8 bases between them. Germline CDR1 reads MNHEY; CDR2 reads SVGAGI. This CDR3 has 13 amino acids. The CDR3 DNA sequence: TGTGCCAGCAGTTTGGAGATAAACACTGAAGCTTTCTTT. Translating gives CASSLEINTEAFF.

This chain links TRBV19 with TRBJ1-1; 7 bases are shared with TRBD1. V was pared by 5 bases and J by 2 bases, with 11 bases of the junction left unmatched. This CDR3 has 16 amino acids. Germline CDR1 LNHDA, CDR2 SQIVND (reference sequence). The CDR3 nucleotides are TGTGCCAGTAGTCCAAGTTGGCAGGGGGTAAACACTGAAGCTTTCTTT. Translation: CASSPSWQGVNTEAFF.

The rearrangement uses TRBV5-4 and TRBJ2-1; 11 bases are a match to TRBD2. The ends lost 5 bases at V and 14 bases at J; junction bases unmatched: 12. From germline, CDR1 is SGHNT and CDR2 YYREEE (reference sequence). The length of the CDR3 is 14 residues. The CDR3 DNA sequence: TGTGCCAGCAGGTCGACGTTAGCGGGGGGGCCGGAGTTCTTC. Its protein product is CASRSTLAGGPEFF.

The rearrangement joins TRBV27 to TRBJ2-2, with D maybe TRBD2 (5 bases). This CDR3 has 15 amino acids. The germline V gene encodes CDR1 MNHEY and CDR2 SMNVEV (reference sequence). The germline V and J ends were trimmed by 3 bases and 0 bases, with 8 bases remaining between them. CDR3 DNA: TGTGCCAGCAGTTTTTCAGCGGCGAACACCGGGGAGCTGTTTTTT. Its translation: CASSFSAANTGELFF.

The V gene is TRBV7-3, the J gene TRBJ2-3, with 16 bases aligning to TRBD2. The J segment lost 0 bases and the V segment lost 2 bases, leaving 2 bases of the junction unmatched. The CDR3 loop spans 18 amino acids. Per the germline V gene, CDR1 is SGHTA and CDR2 is FQGTGA. The CDR3 loop reads CASSLAGLAGGSTDTQYF. The CDR3, as DNA: TGTGCCAGCAGCTTAGCGGGACTAGCGGGGGGGAGCACAGATACGCAGTATTTT.

This chain joins TRBV15 and TRBJ1-3; D may be TRBD1 (5 bases). CDR1 LNHNV and CDR2 YYDKDF come from the germline V gene (reference sequence). The CDR3 covers 19 residues. V dropped 1 base and J dropped 0 bases, with 19 bases sitting between them. CDR3: CATSRVRFSGGRSGNTIYF. The CDR3 DNA reads TGTGCCACCAGCAGAGTTCGGTTTTCCGGGGGACGCTCTGGAAACACCATATATTTT.

V and J are TRBV27 and TRBJ2-3; D is undetermined. The CDR3 is made up of 11 amino acids. The V and J ends lost 5 bases and 5 bases respectively, with 5 bases between them. CDR1 and CDR2 (germline): MNHEY, SMNVEV (reference sequence). This CDR3 is CASSREDTQYF. Here the CDR3 DNA reads TGTGCCAGCAGTCGAGAAGATACGCAGTATTTT.

The rearrangement links TRBV4-2 to TRBJ2-2; D is perhaps TRBD2 (5 bases). CDR1 is LGHNA and CDR2 is YNFKEQ in the germline V gene. This CDR3 spans 14 amino acids. Trimming left V 1 base short and J 7 bases short, with 10 bases between. The CDR3 DNA sequence: TGTGCCAGCAGCCAAGCGGTACTAGACGGGGAGCTGTTTTTT. The encoded protein is CASSQAVLDGELFF.

The CDR3: CASSQGLATDTQYF. The CDR3 DNA reads as TGTGCCAGCAGCCAAGGACTAGCCACAGATACGCAGTATTTT. The rearrangement links TRBV3-1 (or the pseudogene TRBV3-2) to TRBJ2-3; 7 nucleotides line up with TRBD2. Germline CDR1 and CDR2: LGHDT and YNNKEL (reference sequence). The CDR3 covers 14 residues. V lost 1 base, J lost 2 bases, and 0 bases stayed unmatched.

This sequence joins TRBV6-5 and TRBJ1-1; 7 bases align to TRBD1. CDR1 and CDR2 (germline): MNHEY, SVGAGI. The CDR3 consists of 13 residues. V shed 6 bases, J shed 10 bases, and the junction held 11 bases outside the gene matches. Written as DNA, the CDR3 is TGTGCCAGCAGACCCCGACAGGGTCAGAGAGCTTTCTTT. This translates into CASRPRQGQRAFF.

This chain links TRBV14 with TRBJ1-6, with 7 positions matching TRBD1. The CDR3 contains 15 residues. Germline trimming cut 2 bases from V and 7 bases from J; bases unmatched to any gene: 5. Germline V gene data show CDR1 as SGHDN and CDR2 as FVKESK. The CDR3 spells CASSQPDRVNSPLHF. The CDR3 DNA follows: TGTGCCAGCAGCCAACCCGACAGGGTCAATTCACCCCTCCACTTT.